A single sample is the source of the 5 T cell receptor beta chains below, sequenced in a study of T cells in Graves' hyperthyroidism and ophthalmopathy. TCR beta CDR3 regions were amplified from RNA transcripts. Researchers ran a first-round RT-PCR on the TCR CDR3 using the HTBI primer set. MiXCR, run by TCRdb on the multiplex PCR reads, gives a single entry per CDR3 protein. The profile covers roughly 500,000 distinct CDR3 sequences, with approximately 25% appearing a single time and around 10% taken by the ten largest. Sequencing was carried out using blood. The receptor set was obtained from a woman in her twenties or thirties with Graves' ophthalmopathy.

This clonotype was observed many times. The chain couples TRBV20-1 to TRBJ2-7; D is ambiguous. Looked up from germline, CDR1 is DFQATT and CDR2 is SNEGSKA (reference sequence). The V end was cut by 6 bases, the J end by 0 bases, with 9 bases between. This CDR3 is built from 12 residues. DNA for the CDR3: TGCAGTGCCCCGCACAGCTCCTACGAGCAGTACTTC. It encodes CSAPHSSYEQYF.

There are many counts of this clonotype. CDR3 in amino acids: CASSYDRGQGYTF. For the CDR3, the DNA is TGTGCCAGCAGTTACGACAGGGGGCAAGGCTACACCTTC. The chain joins TRBV6-2 or TRBV6-3 to TRBJ1-2; TRBD1 matches at 10 bases. Germline V gene data show CDR1 as MNHEY and CDR2 as SVGEGT. Trimming removed 2 bases from V and 8 bases from J; junction bases left unmatched: 2. The CDR3 length is 13 residues.

This clonotype has ten or more counts. The rearrangement joins TRBV4-1 to TRBJ1-2, with D tentatively TRBD1 (5 bases). The CDR3 sequence is 14 residues long. The V end was cut by 0 bases, the J end by 7 bases, with 12 bases between. CDR1 and CDR2 from the germline V gene are MGHRA and YSYEKL. DNA of the CDR3: TGCGCCAGCAGCCAAGATCAGGGAACTGGTGGCTACACCTTC. Translating it yields CASSQDQGTGGYTF.

This sequence joins TRBV6-5 and TRBJ1-5; maybe TRBD1 (5 bases). The ends were cut back, 0 bases at V and 9 bases at J, with 12 bases in the middle. The CDR3 consists of 14 residues. Germline loops: CDR1 MNHEY, CDR2 SVGAGI. The CDR3 DNA is TGTGCCAGCAGTTACTCGGGGGAGAAGCGGCCCCAGCATTTT. Translating it yields CASSYSGEKRPQHF.

This rearrangement joins TRBV28 to TRBJ1-5, with 9 positions matching TRBD1. This CDR3 contains 14 residues. Germline-derived CDR1 and CDR2 are MDHEN and SYDVKM. J lost 7 bases, V lost 6 bases, and 7 bases had no gene match. The DNA for the CDR3 is TGTGCCAGCAGCGGGACAGGGAAAGGGCAGCCCCAGCATTTT. This encodes CASSGTGKGQPQHF.